A single sample gave rise to the 10 T cell receptor beta chains below, sequenced in a study of CD8+CD57+ T cells in acquired aplastic anemia. Both TCR beta VDJ combination and CDR3 sequence profiling were carried out. Genomic DNA was the template for this profiling. Each CDR3 protein gets one entry after TCRdb re-called the reads with MiXCR. The sample lists fewer than 300,000 distinct CDR3 sequences; roughly 82% were seen once. Sequenced patients had shown CD8+CD57+ cell expansion by flow cytometry. Sequences were obtained from sorted CD4+, CD8+, or CD8+CD57+ T cells (not recorded which) from PBMCs. The origin of the receptors is a human donor with aplastic anemia.

This clonotype occurred many times. This chain links TRBV30 with TRBJ1-1, with unresolved D. The CDR3 covers 15 residues. The ends were cut back, 1 base at V and 1 base at J, with 13 bases in the middle. Germline CDR1 reads GTSNPN; CDR2 reads SVGIG (reference sequence). Here the CDR3 reads CAWSDPTRRNTEAFF. The CDR3 DNA reads as TGTGCCTGGAGTGACCCTACGCGGAGGAACACTGAAGCTTTCTTT.

The chain employs TRBV29-1 and TRBJ1-2; tentative D call: TRBD1 (6 bases). The CDR3 is 13 amino acids. Deletions cut 1 base from V and 8 bases from J, with 14 bases between. CDR1 is SQVTM, CDR2 ANQGSEA, per germline. The CDR3 DNA reads as TGCAGCGTTGAAGGGTGGCAGGGGTTCGGCTACACCTTC. It encodes CSVEGWQGFGYTF.

The CDR3 nucleotides are TGTGCCACCAGTCCCCGGGGGGATAGCTACAATGAGCAGTTCTTC. The encoded protein is CATSPRGDSYNEQFF. V and J are TRBV15 and TRBJ2-1; 7 bases map to TRBD2. V dropped 6 bases and J dropped 3; count of bases not matched to a gene: 8. CDR3 size: 15 residues. Germline assignment: CDR1 LNHNV and CDR2 YYDKDF (reference sequence). The full variable domain, with the rest looked up from reference TRBV15 and TRBJ2-1, is DAMVIQNPRYQVTQFGKPVTLSCSQTLNHNVMYWYQQKSSQAPKLLFHYYDKDFNNEADTPDNFQSRRPNTSFCFLDIRSPGLGDTAMYLCATSPRGDSYNEQFFGPGTRLTVL.

The chain uses TRBV9 and TRBJ2-3; D might be TRBD1 or TRBD2, each matching 5 bases. This CDR3 has 15 amino acids. The germline V and J ends were trimmed by 4 bases and 5 bases, with 17 bases remaining between them. Per germline, CDR1 SGDLS and CDR2 YYNGEE. The CDR3 bases are TGTGCCAGCAGCTTTACTAGGGGAACGGTAGATACGCAGTATTTT. Its protein is CASSFTRGTVDTQYF.

The rearrangement uses TRBV11-1 and TRBJ2-7; D remains ambiguous. CDR3 length: 14 amino acids. Germline V gene lookup returns CDR1 SGHAT and CDR2 FQDESV (reference sequence). Trimming cost V 4 bases and J 4 bases, with 14 bases left between them. The CDR3 sequence: CASSSSLAGYEQYF. The CDR3 region has the DNA TGTGCCAGCAGCTCCTCTCTGGCTGGATACGAGCAGTACTTC.

As to this clonotype: One end of the junction fails to match germline, which may point to a read error. The V call is TRBV5-4, the J call TRBJ2-3; D uncertain. Germline loops: CDR1 SGHNT, CDR2 YYREEE (reference sequence). The CDR3 length is 15 residues. The CDR3 nucleotides are TGTGCCAGAAGCTTTACTGGCGAGAGCACAGATACGCAGTATTTT. Protein: CARSFTGESTDTQYF. Supplemented by reference TRBV5-4 and TRBJ2-3, the full variable domain reads ETGVTQSPTHLIKTRGQQVTLRCSSQSGHNTVSWYQQALGQGPQFIFQYYREEENGRGNFPPRFSGLQFPNYSSELNVNALELDDSALYLCARSFTGESTDTQYFGPGTRLTVL.

Worth noting for this clonotype: The CDR3 does not end in the conserved phenylalanine or tryptophan, so this is likely a read error. The DNA is left out, because the CDR3 cannot be placed on it with certainty; the CDR3 is given as TCRdb lists it. The genes are TRBV9 and TRBJ2-3; the table calls TRBD1, which could not be checked here. CDR1 and CDR2 (germline): SGDLS, YYNGEE. The CDR3 has 12 residues if both end residues are counted. This CDR3 reads CASSAGSASYNL.

The genes are TRBV19 and TRBJ1-2; no clear D. The ends were cut back, 0 bases at V and 7 bases at J, with 9 bases in the middle. CDR1 LNHDA and CDR2 SQIVND come from the germline V gene (reference sequence). This CDR3 contains 13 residues. CDR3 nucleotides: TGTGCCAGTAGTATAGATCTAAGAACTGGCTACACCTTC. Amino acids: CASSIDLRTGYTF.

The genes are TRBV7-8 and TRBJ1-2; 11 nucleotides agree with TRBD1. The CDR3 is 16 amino acids. CDR1 is SGHVS, CDR2 FQNEAQ, per germline. The trim removed 3 bases at V and 6 bases at J, leaving 9 bases unmatched. The CDR3 nucleotides read TGTGCCAGCAGCTTTCGGGACAGGGGGATGGACCATGGCTACACCTTC. Its protein is CASSFRDRGMDHGYTF.

A word on this clonotype: The conserved final phenylalanine or tryptophan is absent from the CDR3, which likely points to a read error. The DNA is omitted, as the CDR3 cannot be located on it reliably, and the CDR3 follows TCRdb's listing. V and J are TRBV2 and TRBJ2-1; the table gives TRBD1 as D, unverified against the DNA. In germline, CDR1 is SNHLY, CDR2 FYNNEI. The CDR3 comprises 11 residues, both ends counted. CDR3 residues: CANGARSEHSL.